The clone carrying this T cell receptor (beta chain) was counted once. These data belong to a study of cytomegalovirus exposure and HLA in healthy donors. Here immunoSEQ multiplex PCR was the method, and the copy in TCRdb shows in-frame clones only, minus some. The table includes 150,000 to 250,000 clones, around 80% detected once. The CDR3 totals 17 residues. The V and J ends lost 2 bases and 1 base, in that order; junction bases with no gene match: 7. Germline assignment: CDR1 SGDLS and CDR2 YYNGEE. The source material was PBMCs. The rearrangement links TRBV9 to TRBJ2-7; 12 positions agree with TRBD1. This receptor was identified in a woman under 40 in good health and CMV-seropositive. The CDR3 is CASSVGTGGPGSYEQYF. CDR3 DNA sequence: TGTGCCAGCAGCGTGGGGACAGGGGGCCCGGGGTCCTACGAGCAGTACTTC.